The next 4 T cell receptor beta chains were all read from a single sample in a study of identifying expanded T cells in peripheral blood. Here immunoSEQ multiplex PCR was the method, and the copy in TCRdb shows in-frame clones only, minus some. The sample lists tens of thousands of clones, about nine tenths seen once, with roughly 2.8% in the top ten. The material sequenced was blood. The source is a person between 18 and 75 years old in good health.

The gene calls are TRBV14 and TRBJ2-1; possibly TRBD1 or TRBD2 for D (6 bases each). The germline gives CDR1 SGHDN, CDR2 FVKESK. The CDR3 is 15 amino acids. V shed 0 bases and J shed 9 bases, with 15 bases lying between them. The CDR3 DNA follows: TGTGCCAGCAGCCAAGATCGAGGGGGGTGGGGTGAGCAGTTCTTC. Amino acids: CASSQDRGGWGEQFF.

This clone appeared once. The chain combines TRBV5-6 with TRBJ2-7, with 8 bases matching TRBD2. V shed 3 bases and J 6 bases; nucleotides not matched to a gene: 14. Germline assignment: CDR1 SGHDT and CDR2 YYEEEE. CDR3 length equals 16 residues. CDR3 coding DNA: TGTGCCAGCAGCTCGGGACTAGGGGGACACTACTCCGAGCAGTACTTC. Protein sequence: CASSSGLGGHYSEQYF.

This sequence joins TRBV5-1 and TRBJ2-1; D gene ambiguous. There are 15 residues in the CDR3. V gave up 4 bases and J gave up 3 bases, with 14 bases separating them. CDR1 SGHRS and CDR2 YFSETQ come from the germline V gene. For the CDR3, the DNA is TGCGCCAGCAGCCCATCCTGGGGATTCTACAATGAGCAGTTCTTC. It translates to CASSPSWGFYNEQFF. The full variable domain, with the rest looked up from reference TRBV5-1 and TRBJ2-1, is KAGVTQTPRYLIKTRGQQVTLSCSPISGHRSVSWYQQTPGQGLQFLFEYFSETQRNKGNFPGRFSGRQFSNSRSEMNVSTLELGDSALYLCASSPSWGFYNEQFFGPGTRLTVL.

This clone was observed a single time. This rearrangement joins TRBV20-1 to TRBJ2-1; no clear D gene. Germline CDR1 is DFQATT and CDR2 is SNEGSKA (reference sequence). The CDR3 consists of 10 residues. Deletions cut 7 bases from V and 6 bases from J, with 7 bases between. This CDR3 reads CSVVLNEQFF. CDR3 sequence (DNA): TGCAGTGTTGTTCTCAATGAGCAGTTCTTC.